This is a list of T cell receptor beta chains from one sample in a study of read filtering for tumor transcriptome and immune sequencing. TCRdb processed the reads anew with MiXCR; each CDR3 protein has one entry. The sample shows 30,000 to 40,000 distinct CDR3 sequences, 13% to 15% of them seen only once. Sequencing was carried out using a population of CD138-negative cells sorted from bone marrow. These receptors originate from a donor at least 40 years old with multiple myeloma. The CDR3 runs from the conserved cysteine through the conserved F or W. The order of the fields is D gene, clone size, J gene, V gene, CDR3 protein, CDR3 DNA. The D gene is left open where the match is weak. Size is omitted from some rows. Given values are once, few, many or a class for expanded clones.

>TRBD2|many|TRBJ2-1|TRBV5-4
CASSLGRRGDLYEQFF
TGTGCCAGCAGCTTGGGACGGCGGGGGGACCTTTATGAGCAGTTCTTC
>TRBD1|many|TRBJ1-4|TRBV29-1
CSVDTGAGEKLFF
TGCAGCGTTGACACAGGGGCGGGTGAAAAACTGTTTTTT
>.|many|TRBJ1-4|TRBV6-6
CASSYLEKLFF
TGTGCCAGCAGTTACCTGGAAAAACTGTTTTTT
>.|few|TRBJ1-5|TRBV27
CASRPTGGLGQPQHF
TGTGCCAGCAGGCCGACGGGGGGGCTAGGTCAGCCCCAGCATTTT
>.|many|TRBJ2-7|TRBV6-2/TRBV6-3
CATRGLREQYF
TGTGCCACCAGGGGCCTACGAGAGCAGTACTTC
>.|many|TRBJ2-1|TRBV2
CASKRSEGGYYNEQFF
TGTGCCAGCAAAAGGTCGGAAGGCGGGTATTACAATGAGCAGTTCTTC
>.|many|TRBJ1-3|TRBV5-5
CASSDYRERSGNTIYF
TGTGCCAGCAGCGACTACAGGGAACGCTCTGGAAACACCATATATTTT
>.|many|TRBJ2-5|TRBV19
CASSPRRGAETQYF
TGTGCCAGTAGTCCTCGCCGGGGCGCGGAGACCCAGTACTTC
>TRBD1|.|TRBJ1-1|TRBV11-1
CASSLRQGPTEALF
TGTGCCAGCAGCCTCAGACAGGGTCCCACTGAAGCTCTCTTT
>.|many|TRBJ2-2|TRBV2
CASSLEVPGELFF
TGTGCCAGCAGTTTAGAAGTCCCCGGGGAGCTGTTTTTT
>TRBD2|many|TRBJ2-3|TRBV2
CASSAGTSGAFSIDTQYF
TGTGCCAGCAGTGCCGGGACTAGCGGGGCATTTAGCATCGATACGCAGTATTTT
>.|many|TRBJ1-1|TRBV5-1
CASSLAKTAMNTEAFF
TGCGCCAGCAGCTTGGCGAAGACAGCTATGAACACTGAAGCTTTCTTT
>.|.|TRBJ1-1|TRBV4-1
CASSQDGGGGTEAFF
TGCGCCAGCAGCCAAGATGGTGGAGGGGGTACTGAAGCTTTCTTT
>TRBD2|medium-sized|TRBJ2-1|TRBV14
CASSQVTSGPYNEQFF
TGTGCCAGCAGCCAAGTTACTAGCGGACCGTACAATGAGCAGTTCTTC
>.|many|TRBJ2-6|TRBV19
CASTLGRTSGANVLTF
TGTGCCAGTACCCTCGGACGGACCTCTGGGGCCAACGTCCTGACTTTC
>.|medium-sized|TRBJ2-6|TRBV7-9
CASSLGGPGANVLTF
TGTGCCAGCAGCCTTGGGGGCCCTGGGGCCAACGTCCTGACTTTC
>.|many|TRBJ1-2|TRBV4-1
CASSQGNTYGYTF
TGCGCCAGCAGCCAAGGTAACACCTATGGCTACACCTTC
>.|many|TRBJ2-5|TRBV10-3
CATQRDLQETQYF
TGTGCCACCCAACGGGACCTACAAGAGACCCAGTACTTC
>.|medium-sized|TRBJ1-2|TRBV5-4
CASSFAGELVYGYTF
TGTGCCAGCAGCTTCGCCGGGGAGCTGGTCTATGGCTACACCTTC
>TRBD1|many|TRBJ1-5|TRBV7-2
CASTLQGGGPQHF
TGTGCCAGCACCCTACAGGGGGGAGGGCCCCAGCATTTT
>TRBD1|many|TRBJ2-5|TRBV29-1
CSVERAGGETQYF
TGCAGCGTTGAAAGGGCAGGGGGAGAGACCCAGTACTTC
>TRBD1|.|TRBJ2-2|TRBV6-1
CASSRTGNHTGELFF
TGTGCCAGCAGTAGGACAGGAAATCACACCGGGGAGCTGTTTTTT
>TRBD2|few|TRBJ2-1|TRBV20-1
CSASSTSGNYNGQFF
TGCAGTGCTTCATCTACTAGCGGAAATTACAATGGGCAGTTCTTC
>TRBD1|many|TRBJ2-7|TRBV7-9
CASSLGTGHYEQYF
TGTGCCAGCAGCTTAGGGACAGGTCACTACGAGCAGTACTTC
>TRBD2|many|TRBJ2-3|TRBV27
CASSSSGGGVSDTQYF
TGTGCCAGCAGCTCTAGCGGGGGTGGGGTTTCGGATACGCAGTATTTT
>.|many|TRBJ1-2|TRBV19
CASTDRPYGYTF
TGTGCCAGTACCGACAGGCCCTATGGCTACACCTTC
>.|many|TRBJ1-2|TRBV12-3/TRBV12-4
CASSLRARGYGYTF
TGTGCCAGCAGTTTAAGGGCGCGGGGCTATGGCTACACCTTC
>TRBD2|many|TRBJ2-5|TRBV7-9
CASSLAGTSGETQYF
TGTGCCAGCAGCTTAGCCGGGACTAGCGGAGAGACCCAGTACTTC
>.|many|TRBJ2-1|TRBV5-1
CASRSLQTLGRNEQFF
TGCGCCAGCAGATCTCTACAGACTCTTGGCCGCAATGAGCAGTTCTTC
>.|.|TRBJ2-1|TRBV24-1
CATSDTLWGNEQFF
TGTGCCACCAGTGATACCCTGTGGGGCAATGAGCAGTTCTTC
>.|many|TRBJ2-1|TRBV4-1
CASSPRGRREQFF
TGCGCCAGCAGCCCTCGCGGGCGCCGGGAGCAGTTCTTC
>TRBD2|many|TRBJ2-2|TRBV29-1
CSVGRHLAGGTGELFF
TGCAGCGTAGGTCGACATCTAGCGGGAGGCACCGGGGAGCTGTTTTTT
>.|many|TRBJ1-5|TRBV12-3/TRBV12-4
CASSLLGQFSNQPQHF
TGTGCCAGCAGTTTATTGGGTCAGTTTAGCAATCAGCCCCAGCATTTT
>.|many|TRBJ2-1|TRBV29-1
CSPSGPDEQFF
TGCAGCCCTTCGGGCCCGGATGAGCAGTTCTTC
>.|few|TRBJ2-7|TRBV7-2
CASSSGTGYEQYF
TGTGCCAGCAGCTCCGGGACTGGATACGAGCAGTACTTC
>.|few|TRBJ2-1|TRBV5-1
CASSSDSISYNEQFF
TGCGCCAGCAGCTCGGACAGTATTTCCTACAATGAGCAGTTCTTC
>TRBD1|many|TRBJ2-3|TRBV2
CASSEQRGRGDTQYF
TGTGCCAGCAGTGAACAAAGGGGGCGCGGAGATACGCAGTATTTT
>TRBD1|.|TRBJ2-7|TRBV6-6
CASTPGQASREQYF
TGTGCCAGCACTCCGGGACAGGCGTCTAGAGAGCAGTACTTC
>TRBD1|many|TRBJ2-7|TRBV19
CASSIQDRQDYEQYF
TGTGCCAGTAGTATCCAGGACAGGCAAGACTACGAGCAGTACTTC
>TRBD2|.|TRBJ2-1|TRBV5-1
CSSSGLGLAGVAGYNEQFF
TGCTCCAGTAGCGGCCTTGGTCTAGCGGGAGTCGCGGGCTACAATGAGCAGTTCTTC
>TRBD1|many|TRBJ1-1|TRBV6-6
CASSAGTGWHTEAFF
TGTGCCAGCAGTGCCGGGACAGGGTGGCACACTGAAGCTTTCTTT
>.|many|TRBJ1-5|TRBV19
CASSIPPQPQHF
TGTGCCAGTAGTATCCCCCCTCAGCCCCAGCATTTT
>.|many|TRBJ1-2|TRBV28
CASSLWERGPKANYGYTF
TGTGCCAGCAGTTTATGGGAAAGGGGACCGAAGGCTAACTATGGCTACACCTTC
>.|many|TRBJ2-3|TRBV28
CASDGLPTDTQYF
TGTGCCAGCGATGGACTCCCCACAGATACGCAGTATTTT
>.|many|TRBJ1-5|TRBV7-9
CASSLMDQPQHF
TGTGCCAGCAGCTTAATGGATCAGCCCCAGCATTTT
>TRBD1|many|TRBJ1-2|TRBV7-9
CASSPDRANRLVYGYTF
TGTGCCAGCAGCCCGGACAGGGCCAACCGTCTCGTCTATGGCTACACCTTC
>TRBD1|many|TRBJ1-6|TRBV12-3/TRBV12-4
CASSPDGRGLAPLHF
TGTGCCAGCAGTCCGGATGGCAGGGGGCTGGCACCCCTCCACTTT
>TRBD1|few|TRBJ2-2|TRBV7-2
CASSWDRASGGELFF
TGTGCCAGCAGCTGGGACAGGGCATCCGGCGGGGAGCTGTTTTTT